This T cell receptor beta chain was captured in a study of blood T cell repertoires in COVID-19. On the study more broadly: Samples taken during acute and convalescent COVID-19 were collected in the United States, Italy and Spain. From T cells, B-cell-depleted T cells, or PBMCs came the material, which was cDNA or gDNA.

The sample holds one count of this clone. Some clones are missing from TCRdb's copy, which holds only in-frame ones; the method was immunoSEQ multiplex PCR. The data show just over 300,000 clones, 89% seen once. In terms of age and location, participants ranged from roughly 18 to 90 years and lived in about two dozen US areas. The recovered donors of Cohort 3 showed two negative PCRs, clearance, or symptom resolution. With 7 bases clipped from V and 2 bases from J, the junction kept 3 bases outside the gene matches. The CDR3 spans 13 residues. Germline V gene data show CDR1 as ENHRY and CDR2 as SYGVKD.

The chain links TRBV10-3 to TRBJ2-7; TRBD2 matches 9 bases. The TCR originated in a woman aged 40 to 55 who had recovered from COVID-19. Source material: PBMCs or T cells enriched from blood (not recorded which). The CDR3 sequence: CAIKGGGAYEQYF. As DNA, the CDR3 is TGTGCCATCAAGGGCGGGGGGGCCTACGAGCAGTACTTC.